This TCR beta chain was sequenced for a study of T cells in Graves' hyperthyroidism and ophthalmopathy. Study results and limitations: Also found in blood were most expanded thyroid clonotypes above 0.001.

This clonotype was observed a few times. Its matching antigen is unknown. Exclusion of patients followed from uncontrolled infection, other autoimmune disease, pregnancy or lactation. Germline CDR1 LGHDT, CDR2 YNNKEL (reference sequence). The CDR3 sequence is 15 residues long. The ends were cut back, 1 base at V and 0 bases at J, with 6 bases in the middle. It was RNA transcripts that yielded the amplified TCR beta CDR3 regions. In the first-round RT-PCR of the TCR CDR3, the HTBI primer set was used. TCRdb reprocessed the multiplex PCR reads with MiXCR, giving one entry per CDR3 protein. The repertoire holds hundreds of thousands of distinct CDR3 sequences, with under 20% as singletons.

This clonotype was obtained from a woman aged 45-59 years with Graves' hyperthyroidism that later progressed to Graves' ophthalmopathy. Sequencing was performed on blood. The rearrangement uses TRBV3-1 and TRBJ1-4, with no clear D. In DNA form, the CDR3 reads TGTGCCAGCAGCCAAGGCCGAACAACTAATGAAAAACTGTTTTTT. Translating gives CASSQGRTTNEKLFF.